This TCR beta chain is drawn from a study of cytotoxic CD8 clonotypes in ibrutinib-treated CLL. General study points: Higher clonality was seen at ibrutinib response and a return toward baseline at progression. T-cell clonality at baseline went above that of age-matched healthy donors and rose and fell with circulating CD8+ T-cell counts.

Turning to this clone: No antigen is known for it.

Only in-frame clones appear in the TCRdb table, and some are missing; sequencing was by immunoSEQ multiplex PCR. The top ten hold about 5% of the sample, which has 250,000 to 350,000 clones, less than 85% seen once. The TCR beta libraries used about 2 micrograms of genomic DNA that came from cryopreserved PBMCs. CDR1 is SGHTS, CDR2 YDEGEE, per germline. This CDR3 is built from 14 residues. V lost 0 bases, J lost 4 bases, and 8 bases lay in between. The receptor's source is a human donor with chronic lymphocytic leukemia. The rearrangement links TRBV5-8 to TRBJ2-1, with D unresolved. Here the sequenced sample was PBMCs, taken at disease progression, from a patient treated with ibrutinib. The CDR3 here is CASSLGRAYNEQFF. The CDR3 nucleotides read TGTGCCAGCAGCTTGGGCAGAGCTTACAATGAGCAGTTCTTC.